Below are 19 T cell receptor beta chains sequenced from a single sample in a study of CD8 T cells in Susac syndrome. Reverse transcription of about 0.5 to 1 ug RNA was carried out with random hexamers. TCRdb re-called the immunoSEQ multiplex PCR reads with MiXCR, one entry per CDR3 protein. This sample has 90,000 to 150,000 distinct CDR3 sequences, with about 93% found just once. Sequenced sample: CD4+ T cells from PBMCs. All receptors derive from a human donor in good health.

This clonotype appeared a few times. V usage is TRBV7-8 and J usage is TRBJ2-5; D is undetermined. CDR1 is SGHVS and CDR2 is FQNEAQ in the germline V gene. The ends were cut back, 1 base at V and 3 bases at J, with 6 bases in the middle. This CDR3 has 13 residues. The CDR3 DNA reads as TGTGCCAGCAGCTTAGGCCTAAAAGAGACCCAGTACTTC. This encodes CASSLGLKETQYF.

The chain is built from TRBV14 and TRBJ2-5; D is perhaps TRBD1 (5 bases). Germline loops: CDR1 SGHDN, CDR2 FVKESK. The CDR3 covers 17 residues. V gave up 0 bases and J gave up 7 bases, with 21 bases separating them. The CDR3 DNA reads TGTGCCAGCAGCCAAGATGGAAGGGGATGGTCTGCTGGGACCCAGTACTTC. Translation: CASSQDGRGWSAGTQYF.

J is TRBJ1-6 and V is TRBV6-1, with D possibly being TRBD1 (5 bases). V lost 5 bases, J lost 7 bases, and 24 bases lay in between. Germline V lookup: CDR1 MNHNS, CDR2 SASEGT. The CDR3 is 18 amino acids. As DNA, the CDR3 is TGTGCCAGCAGTAAACTTACAAAAGGGACGATCTACAATTCACCCCTCCACTTT. This gives the protein CASSKLTKGTIYNSPLHF.

The chain links TRBV24-1 to TRBJ1-2; D is possibly TRBD1 (5 bases). Germline V gene data show CDR1 as KGHDR and CDR2 as SFDVKD. The CDR3 sequence is 13 residues long. V was pared by 6 bases and J by 8 bases, with 15 bases between. Written as DNA, the CDR3 is TGTGCCACCAGTTCAGGGAATCAAAAAGGCTACACCTTC. Amino acids: CATSSGNQKGYTF.

The genes are TRBV6-2 or TRBV6-3 and TRBJ1-5, with D possibly being TRBD1 (5 bases). Trimming took off 4 bases at V and 7 bases at J, with 11 bases between the two ends. Germline V gene lookup returns CDR1 MNHEY and CDR2 SVGEGT. The CDR3 covers 13 residues. CDR3 sequence: CASSLGAGQPQHF. The CDR3 DNA follows: TGTGCCAGCAGTTTAGGGGCTGGGCAGCCCCAGCATTTT.

The chain has TRBV4-3 and TRBJ2-5, with 10 bases fitting TRBD2. There are 18 residues in the CDR3. Germline V gene lookup returns CDR1 LGHNA and CDR2 YSLEER. Trimming cost V 1 base and J 2 bases; bases outside gene matches: 10. CDR3 sequence: CASSQVGSPSGSQETQYF. The CDR3 DNA is TGCGCCAGCAGCCAAGTGGGGAGTCCTAGCGGGAGTCAAGAGACCCAGTACTTC.

The V and J genes are TRBV14 and TRBJ2-7; the D is unclear. CDR3 length equals 13 residues. The ends were cut back, 4 bases at V and 2 bases at J, with 9 bases in the middle. Germline V CDR1 and CDR2: SGHDN, FVKESK. The chain's CDR3 is CASSPTSTYEQYF. For the CDR3, the DNA is TGTGCCAGCAGCCCGACTTCCACCTACGAGCAGTACTTC. Complete variable domain (other parts from reference TRBV14 and TRBJ2-7): EAGVTQFPSHSVIEKGQTVTLRCDPISGHDNLYWYRRVMGKEIKFLLHFVKESKQDESGMPNNRFLAERTGGTYSTLKVQPAELEDSGVYFCASSPTSTYEQYFGPGTRLTVT.

The V gene is TRBV12-3 or TRBV12-4, the J gene TRBJ1-5, with D unclear. V lost 3 bases to trimming and J lost 8 bases, with 11 bases between them. This CDR3 is 13 amino acids long. The CDR3 coding sequence is TGTGCCAGCAGTTTCAGTGGGAGTGAGCCCCAGCATTTT. Translation: CASSFSGSEPQHF.

V usage is TRBV7-3 and J usage is TRBJ1-1; D perhaps matches TRBD1 (5 bases). V lost 4 bases and J 3 bases, leaving 9 bases between the germline ends. Germline loops: CDR1 SGHTA, CDR2 FQGTGA. This CDR3 is built from 13 residues. The CDR3 DNA is TGTGCCAGCAGCTCAGGGATCGACACTGAAGCTTTCTTT. Residues: CASSSGIDTEAFF.

The J gene is TRBJ1-1, the V gene TRBV12-5; D gene ambiguous. The CDR3 is made up of 14 amino acids. Germline V gene lookup returns CDR1 LGHNT and CDR2 FRNRAP. V lost 3 bases and J 7 bases, leaving 15 bases between the germline ends. CDR3 loop: CASGLTTGSVEAFF. CDR3 nucleotides: TGTGCTAGTGGTTTAACGACCGGCTCGGTTGAAGCTTTCTTT.

The chain uses TRBV19 and TRBJ2-1; a weak D match, TRBD1 (6 bases). Per the germline V gene, CDR1 is LNHDA and CDR2 is SQIVND (reference sequence). Between the trimmed V and J ends, which lost 5 bases and 9 bases, there was a span of 17 bases. CDR3 length: 14 amino acids. The CDR3 sequence: CASSDIGTRAEQFF. Here the CDR3 DNA reads TGTGCCAGTAGTGACATCGGGACAAGGGCTGAGCAGTTCTTC. Full variable domain (outside the CDR3, taken from reference TRBV19 and TRBJ2-1): DGGITQSPKYLFRKEGQNVTLSCEQNLNHDAMYWYRQDPGQGLRLIYYSQIVNDFQKGDIAEGYSVSREKKESFPLTVTSAQKNPTAFYLCASSDIGTRAEQFFGPGTRLTVL.

The chain links TRBV4-2 to TRBJ2-6; 9 nucleotides agree with TRBD1. Germline CDR1 reads LGHNA; CDR2 reads YNFKEQ. This CDR3 is built from 18 residues. Germline trimming cut 0 bases from V and 1 base from J; bases unmatched to any gene: 4. CDR3 amino acids: CASSQEYDRGSGANVLTF. The DNA of the CDR3 is TGTGCCAGCAGCCAAGAGTACGACAGGGGGTCTGGGGCCAACGTCCTGACTTTC.

The chain couples TRBV29-1 to TRBJ2-5, with 8 nucleotides matching TRBD1. The length of the CDR3 is 13 residues. Germline V gene data show CDR1 as SQVTM and CDR2 as ANQGSEA. The ends lost 7 bases at V and 2 bases at J; junction bases unmatched: 6. CDR3 in amino acids: CSGRRDRQETQYF. CDR3 bases: TGCAGCGGTCGCCGGGACAGGCAAGAGACCCAGTACTTC.

This clonotype appeared once. The chain carries TRBV6-5 and TRBJ2-7; the match to TRBD2 covers 14 bases. Germline V gene data show CDR1 as MNHEY and CDR2 as SVGAGI. This CDR3 is built from 13 residues. The trim removed 6 bases at V and 6 bases at J, leaving 1 base unmatched. The CDR3 region is CASRGTSGSEQYF. As DNA, the CDR3 is TGTGCCAGCAGAGGGACTAGCGGGAGCGAGCAGTACTTC.

This rearrangement joins TRBV3-1 to TRBJ2-5; D is perhaps TRBD1 (6 bases). CDR3 size: 14 residues. Looked up from germline, CDR1 is LGHDT and CDR2 is YNNKEL (reference sequence). The V and J ends lost 5 bases and 5 bases respectively, with 15 bases between them. CDR3 sequence: CASSSIGRGETQYF. In DNA, the CDR3 is TGTGCCAGCAGCTCCATCGGCAGGGGTGAGACCCAGTACTTC.

This chain connects TRBV5-4 to TRBJ1-2, with TRBD1 as a possible D gene (5 bases). Germline CDR1 is SGHNT and CDR2 is YYREEE (reference sequence). Trimming took 4 bases from V and 1 from J, leaving 17 bases between them. The CDR3 runs to 16 residues. The CDR3 spells CASSIAPPGGNYGYTF. CDR3 nucleotide sequence: TGTGCCAGCAGCATCGCACCGCCGGGGGGTAACTATGGCTACACCTTC.

CDR3 nucleotides: TGTGCCAGCAGCCAAGAAACCCTAGCGGCTACCTACAATGAGCAGTTCTTC. Translation gives CASSQETLAATYNEQFF. The chain couples TRBV4-2 to TRBJ2-1, with TRBD2 identical over 7 bases. The J segment lost 2 bases and the V segment lost 0 bases, leaving 7 bases of the junction unmatched. In germline, CDR1 is LGHNA, CDR2 YNFKEQ. There are 17 residues in the CDR3.

This clonotype was seen only a few times. The rearrangement joins TRBV11-2 to TRBJ2-5; perhaps D is TRBD1 or TRBD2 (5 bases each). V gave up 7 bases and J gave up 3 bases, with 12 bases separating them. Germline CDR1 SGHAT, CDR2 FQNNGV. CDR3 length: 13 residues. The CDR3 DNA sequence: TGTGCCAGCACCCGGGGACCTGAAGAGACCCAGTACTTC. It codes for CASTRGPEETQYF.

The chain has TRBV9 and TRBJ2-6, with a tentative D call TRBD2 (7 bases). CDR1 and CDR2 (germline): SGDLS, YYNGEE. Trimming took 3 bases from V and 4 from J, leaving 11 bases between them. The CDR3 is 15 amino acids. For the CDR3, the DNA is TGTGCCAGCAGCGGGCGGGGGCTCGGGGCCAACGTCCTGACTTTC. Its protein is CASSGRGLGANVLTF.